These 2 T cell receptor beta chains were sequenced from one sample in a study of cytomegalovirus exposure and HLA in healthy donors. PCR primers comprised 60 Vbeta and 13 Jbeta primers. TCRdb's table, derived via immunoSEQ multiplex PCR, lists solely in-frame clones and lacks some. The sample data list around 120,000 clones. The material sequenced was PBMCs. The origin of the receptors is a man aged 50 to 60 in good health and CMV-seronegative.

The chain employs TRBV5-4 and TRBJ1-1, with TRBD1 matching 9 bases. Per the germline V gene, CDR1 is SGHNT and CDR2 is YYREEE (reference sequence). The V gene end was trimmed by 4 bases and the J gene end by 10 bases; junction bases not matched to a gene: 8. The CDR3 has 13 residues. The CDR3 here is CASSPWTGEGAFF. As DNA, the CDR3 is TGTGCCAGCAGCCCCTGGACAGGGGAGGGAGCTTTCTTT.

The chain joins TRBV6-4 to TRBJ2-7; D may be TRBD1 (5 bases). CDR3 length: 19 residues. CDR1 MRHNA and CDR2 SNTAGT come from the germline V gene. The V end was cut by 9 bases, the J end by 0 bases, with 30 bases between. CDR3 coding DNA: TGTGCCAGGTACGCCAGGGTTGGTTGGGTGGGCAGGAGCTCCTACGAGCAGTACTTC. As protein: CARYARVGWVGRSSYEQYF.